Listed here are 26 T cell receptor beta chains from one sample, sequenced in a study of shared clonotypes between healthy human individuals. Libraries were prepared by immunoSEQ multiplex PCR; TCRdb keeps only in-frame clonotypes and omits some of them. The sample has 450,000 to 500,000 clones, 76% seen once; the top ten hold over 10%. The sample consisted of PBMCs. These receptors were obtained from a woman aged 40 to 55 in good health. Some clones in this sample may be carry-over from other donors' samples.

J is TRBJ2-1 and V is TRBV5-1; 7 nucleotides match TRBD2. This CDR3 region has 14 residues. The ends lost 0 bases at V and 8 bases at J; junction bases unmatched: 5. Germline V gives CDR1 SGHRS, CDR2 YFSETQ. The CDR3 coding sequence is TGCGCCAGCAGCTTGGGGACTAGGACGGATGAGCAGTTCTTC. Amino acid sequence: CASSLGTRTDEQFF.

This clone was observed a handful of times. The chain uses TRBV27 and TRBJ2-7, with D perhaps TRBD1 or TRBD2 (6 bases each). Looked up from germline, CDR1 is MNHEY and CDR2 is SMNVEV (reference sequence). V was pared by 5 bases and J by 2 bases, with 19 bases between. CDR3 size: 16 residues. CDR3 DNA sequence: TGTGCCAGCAGTACCATCAGTGGAGGGGGTCCCTACGAGCAGTACTTC. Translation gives CASSTISGGGPYEQYF.

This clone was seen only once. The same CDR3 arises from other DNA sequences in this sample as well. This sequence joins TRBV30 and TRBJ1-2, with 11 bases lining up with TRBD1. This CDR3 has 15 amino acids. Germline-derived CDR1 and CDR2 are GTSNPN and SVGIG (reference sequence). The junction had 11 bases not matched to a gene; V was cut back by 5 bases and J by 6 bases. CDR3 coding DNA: TGTGCCTGGTTCCGGGACAGGGGGTGGTGGAATGGCTACACCTTC. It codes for CAWFRDRGWWNGYTF.

CDR3 residues: CASSPNGRGRNTIYF. The DNA of the CDR3 is TGCGCCAGCAGCCCCAACGGGCGGGGCCGAAACACCATATATTTT. This sequence joins TRBV5-1 and TRBJ1-3, with a possible D match to TRBD1 (5 bases). CDR3 length equals 15 residues. Trimming removed 4 bases from V and 5 bases from J, with 16 bases in between. The germline V gene encodes CDR1 SGHRS and CDR2 YFSETQ.

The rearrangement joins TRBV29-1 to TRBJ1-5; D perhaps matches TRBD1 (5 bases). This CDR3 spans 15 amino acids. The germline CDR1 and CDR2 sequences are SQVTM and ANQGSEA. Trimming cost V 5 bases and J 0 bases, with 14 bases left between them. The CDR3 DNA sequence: TGCAGCGTTTCCACGGGGGGACTTAGCAATCAGCCCCAGCATTTT. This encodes CSVSTGGLSNQPQHF.

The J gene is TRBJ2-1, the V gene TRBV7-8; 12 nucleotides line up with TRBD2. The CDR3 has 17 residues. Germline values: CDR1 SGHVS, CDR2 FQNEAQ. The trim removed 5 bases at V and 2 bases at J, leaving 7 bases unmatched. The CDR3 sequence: CASSQTSGSVAYNEQFF. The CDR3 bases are TGTGCCAGCAGCCAGACTAGCGGGAGCGTGGCCTACAATGAGCAGTTCTTC.

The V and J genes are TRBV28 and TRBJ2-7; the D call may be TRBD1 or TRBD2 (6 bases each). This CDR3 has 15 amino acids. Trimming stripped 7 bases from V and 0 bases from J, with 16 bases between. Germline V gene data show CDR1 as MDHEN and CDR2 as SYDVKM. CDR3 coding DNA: TGTGCCAGCATAAATGGCGGGACAAGCTCCTACGAGCAGTACTTC. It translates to CASINGGTSSYEQYF.

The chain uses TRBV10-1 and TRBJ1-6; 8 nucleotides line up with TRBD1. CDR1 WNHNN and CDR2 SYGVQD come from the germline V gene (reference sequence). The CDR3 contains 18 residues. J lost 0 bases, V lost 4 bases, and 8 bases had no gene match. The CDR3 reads CASSGGTGLSSYNSPLHF. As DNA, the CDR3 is TGCGCCAGCAGTGGGGGGACAGGCCTCAGCTCCTATAATTCACCCCTCCACTTT.

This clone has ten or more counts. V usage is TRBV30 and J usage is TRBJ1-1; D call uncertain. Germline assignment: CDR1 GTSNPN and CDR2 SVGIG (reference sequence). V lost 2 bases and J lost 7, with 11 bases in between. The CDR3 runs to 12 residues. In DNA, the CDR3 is TGTGCCTGGAGTAGGTTCCTGGGTGAAGCTTTCTTT. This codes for CAWSRFLGEAFF.

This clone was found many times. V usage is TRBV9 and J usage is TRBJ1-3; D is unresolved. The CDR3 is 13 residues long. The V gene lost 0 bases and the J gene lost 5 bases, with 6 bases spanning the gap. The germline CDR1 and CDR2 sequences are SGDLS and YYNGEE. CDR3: CASSVDWRNTIYF. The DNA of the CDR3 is TGTGCCAGCAGCGTAGACTGGAGAAACACCATATATTTT.

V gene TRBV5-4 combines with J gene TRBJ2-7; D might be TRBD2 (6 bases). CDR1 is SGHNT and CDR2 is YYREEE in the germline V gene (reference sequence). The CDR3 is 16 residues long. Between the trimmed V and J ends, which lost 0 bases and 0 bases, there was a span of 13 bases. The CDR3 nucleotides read TGTGCCAGCAGCTTGGGGGCCGGGAGCCCCTCCTACGAGCAGTACTTC. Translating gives CASSLGAGSPSYEQYF.

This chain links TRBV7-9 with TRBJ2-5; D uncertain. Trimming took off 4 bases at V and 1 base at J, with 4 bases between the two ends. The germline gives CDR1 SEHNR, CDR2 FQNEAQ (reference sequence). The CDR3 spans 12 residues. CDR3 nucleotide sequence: TGTGCCAGCAGCTACCTCCAAGAGACCCAGTACTTC. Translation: CASSYLQETQYF.

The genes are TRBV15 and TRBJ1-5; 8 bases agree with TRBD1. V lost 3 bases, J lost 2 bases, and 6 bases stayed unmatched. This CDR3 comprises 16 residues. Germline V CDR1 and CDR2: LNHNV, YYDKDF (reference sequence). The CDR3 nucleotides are TGTGCCACCAGCAGTAGGACAGGGCTTCGCAATCAGCCCCAGCATTTT. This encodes CATSSRTGLRNQPQHF. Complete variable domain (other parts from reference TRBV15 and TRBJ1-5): DAMVIQNPRYQVTQFGKPVTLSCSQTLNHNVMYWYQQKSSQAPKLLFHYYDKDFNNEADTPDNFQSRRPNTSFCFLDIRSPGLGDTAMYLCATSSRTGLRNQPQHFGDGTRLSIL.

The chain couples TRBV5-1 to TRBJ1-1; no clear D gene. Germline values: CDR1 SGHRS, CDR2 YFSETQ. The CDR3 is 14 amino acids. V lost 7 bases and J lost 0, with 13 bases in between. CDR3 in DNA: TGCGCCAGCCCCCTCCCAAGGTTGAACACTGAAGCTTTCTTT. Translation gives CASPLPRLNTEAFF.

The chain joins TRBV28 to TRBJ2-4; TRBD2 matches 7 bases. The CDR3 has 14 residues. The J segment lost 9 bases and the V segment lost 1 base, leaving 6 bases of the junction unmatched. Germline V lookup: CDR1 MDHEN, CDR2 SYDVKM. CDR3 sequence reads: CASSLYQGGGIQYF. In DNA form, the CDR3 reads TGTGCCAGCAGTTTATACCAGGGCGGGGGCATTCAGTACTTC.

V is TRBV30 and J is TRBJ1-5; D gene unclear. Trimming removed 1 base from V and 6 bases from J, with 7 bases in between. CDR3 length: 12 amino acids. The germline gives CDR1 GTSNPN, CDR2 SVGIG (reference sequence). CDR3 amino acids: CAWSGGGQPQHF. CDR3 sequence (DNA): TGTGCCTGGAGTGGGGGAGGTCAGCCCCAGCATTTT.

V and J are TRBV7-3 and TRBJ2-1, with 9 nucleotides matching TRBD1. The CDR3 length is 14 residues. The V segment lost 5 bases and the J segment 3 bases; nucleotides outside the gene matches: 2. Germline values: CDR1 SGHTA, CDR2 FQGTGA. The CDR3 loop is CASSGTGSYNEQFF. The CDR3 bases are TGTGCCAGCAGCGGGACAGGGAGCTACAATGAGCAGTTCTTC.

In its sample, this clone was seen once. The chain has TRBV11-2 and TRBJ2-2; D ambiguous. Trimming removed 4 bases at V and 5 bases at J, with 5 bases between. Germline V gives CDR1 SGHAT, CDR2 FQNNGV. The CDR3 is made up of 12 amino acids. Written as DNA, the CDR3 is TGTGCCAGCAGCTCACTTACCGGGGAGCTGTTTTTT. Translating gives CASSSLTGELFF.

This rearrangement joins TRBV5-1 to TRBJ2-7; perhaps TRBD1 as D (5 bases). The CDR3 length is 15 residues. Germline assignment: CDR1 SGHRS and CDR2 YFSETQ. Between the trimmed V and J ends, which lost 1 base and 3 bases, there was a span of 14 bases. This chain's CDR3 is CASSLHSDSIYEQYF. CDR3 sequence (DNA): TGCGCCAGCAGCTTGCACTCCGACAGTATCTACGAGCAGTACTTC.

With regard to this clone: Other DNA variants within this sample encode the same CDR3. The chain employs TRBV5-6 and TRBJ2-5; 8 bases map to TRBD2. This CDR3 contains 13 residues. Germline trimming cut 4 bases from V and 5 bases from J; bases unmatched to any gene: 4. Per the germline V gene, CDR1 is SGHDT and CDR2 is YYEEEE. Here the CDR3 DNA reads TGTGCCAGCAGCCGGGGACTAGGGGAGACCCAGTACTTC. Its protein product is CASSRGLGETQYF.

CDR3 DNA: TGTGCCAGCAGCCCAGGACTAGAGGTGTACGAGCAGTACTTC. This sequence encodes CASSPGLEVYEQYF. This chain joins TRBV7-2 and TRBJ2-7; 7 bases match TRBD2. The V and J ends lost 5 bases and 4 bases, in that order; junction bases with no gene match: 8. The germline gives CDR1 SGHTA, CDR2 FQGNSA. The CDR3 contains 14 residues.

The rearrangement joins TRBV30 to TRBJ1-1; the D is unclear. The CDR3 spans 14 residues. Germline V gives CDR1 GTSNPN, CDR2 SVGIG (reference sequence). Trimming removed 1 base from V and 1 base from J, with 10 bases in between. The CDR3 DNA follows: TGTGCCTGGAGTGAGTTAGGGAGGAACACTGAAGCTTTCTTT. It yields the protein CAWSELGRNTEAFF.

CDR3 nucleotides: TGTGCCTGGATGGCTAGCGGGAAGTACGAGCAGTACTTC. Its translation: CAWMASGKYEQYF. The chain is built from TRBV30 and TRBJ2-7; TRBD2 agrees at 9 bases. V shed 4 bases, J shed 4 bases, and the junction held 5 bases outside the gene matches. Germline values: CDR1 GTSNPN, CDR2 SVGIG (reference sequence). The CDR3 spans 13 residues.

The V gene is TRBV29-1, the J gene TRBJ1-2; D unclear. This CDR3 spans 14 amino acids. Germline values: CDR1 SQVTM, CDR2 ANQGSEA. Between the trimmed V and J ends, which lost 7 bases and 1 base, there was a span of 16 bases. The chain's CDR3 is CSAEVRQLNYGYTF. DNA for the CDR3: TGCAGCGCTGAGGTTCGTCAGCTTAACTATGGCTACACCTTC.

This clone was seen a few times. Written as DNA, the CDR3 is TGTGCCAGCAGCCGCGCCTCCCTAAGCTCCGAGCAGTACTTC. It translates to CASSRASLSSEQYF. The chain combines TRBV5-4 with TRBJ2-7; D remains unclear. The CDR3 contains 14 residues. Germline V gene sequence: CDR1 SGHNT, CDR2 YYREEE (reference sequence). The V and J ends lost 4 bases and 6 bases respectively, with 17 bases between them.

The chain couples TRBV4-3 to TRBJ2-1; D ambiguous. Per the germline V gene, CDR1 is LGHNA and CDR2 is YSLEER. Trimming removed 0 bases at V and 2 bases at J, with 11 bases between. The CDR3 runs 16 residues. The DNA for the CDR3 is TGCGCCAGCAGCCAAGATTCAGGAGAGCCCTACAATGAGCAGTTCTTC. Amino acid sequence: CASSQDSGEPYNEQFF.